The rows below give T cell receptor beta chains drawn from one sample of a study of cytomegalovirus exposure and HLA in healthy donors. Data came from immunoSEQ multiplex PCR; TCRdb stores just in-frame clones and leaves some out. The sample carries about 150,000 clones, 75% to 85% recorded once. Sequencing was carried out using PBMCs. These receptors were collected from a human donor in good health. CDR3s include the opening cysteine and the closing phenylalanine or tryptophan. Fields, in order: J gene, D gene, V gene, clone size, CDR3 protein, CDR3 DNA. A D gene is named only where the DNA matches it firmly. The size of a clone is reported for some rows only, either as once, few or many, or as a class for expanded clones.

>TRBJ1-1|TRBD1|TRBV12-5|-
CASGLSMAGGTNTEAFF
TGTGCTAGTGGTTTATCTATGGCAGGGGGAACGAACACTGAAGCTTTCTTT
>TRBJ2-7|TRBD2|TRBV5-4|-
CASSLGGSGGLAVHEQYF
TGTGCCAGCAGCTTAGGGGGGTCCGGGGGACTAGCAGTCCATGAGCAGTACTTC
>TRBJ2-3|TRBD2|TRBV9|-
CASSVDWTSGTDTQYF
TGTGCCAGCAGCGTAGATTGGACTAGCGGCACAGATACGCAGTATTTT
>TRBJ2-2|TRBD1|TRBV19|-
CASRGTGQVRTGELFF
TGTGCCAGTAGGGGGACAGGGCAGGTACGGACCGGGGAGCTGTTTTTT
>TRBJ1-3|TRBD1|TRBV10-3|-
CAISERTGAGNTIYF
TGTGCCATCAGTGAAAGGACAGGGGCAGGAAACACCATATATTTT
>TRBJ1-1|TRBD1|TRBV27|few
CASRQQGALRWDTEAFF
TGTGCCAGCAGGCAACAGGGGGCGCTTCGATGGGACACTGAAGCTTTCTTT
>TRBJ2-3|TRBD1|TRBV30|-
CAQEYRGRNTQYF
TGTGCCCAGGAATACAGGGGGCGAAATACGCAGTATTTT
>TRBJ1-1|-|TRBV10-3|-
CAISDQGRGNTEAFF
TGTGCCATCAGTGACCAGGGGCGCGGGAACACTGAAGCTTTCTTT
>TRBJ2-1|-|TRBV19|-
CASGQSSYNEQFF
TGTGCCAGTGGACAGAGTTCCTACAATGAGCAGTTCTTC
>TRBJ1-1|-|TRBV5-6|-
CASSLAGVVNTEAFF
TGTGCCAGCAGCTTGGCAGGGGTAGTAAACACTGAAGCTTTCTTT
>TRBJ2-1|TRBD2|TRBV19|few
CASSRGLLRGAINEQFF
TGTGCCAGTAGTCGCGGACTTCTGCGGGGGGCGATAAATGAGCAGTTCTTC
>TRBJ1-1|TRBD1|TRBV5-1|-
CAIGQGEMNTEAFF
TGCGCCATAGGACAGGGGGAGATGAACACTGAAGCTTTCTTT
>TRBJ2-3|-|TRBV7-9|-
CASTNTDTQYF
TGTGCCAGCACTAACACAGATACGCAGTATTTT
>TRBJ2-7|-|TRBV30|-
CAWSTTYEQYF
TGTGCCTGGAGTACCACCTACGAGCAGTACTTC
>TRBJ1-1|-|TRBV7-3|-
CASSLSGFGTEAFF
TGTGCCAGCAGCTTATCCGGGTTTGGCACTGAAGCTTTCTTT
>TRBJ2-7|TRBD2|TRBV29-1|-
CSVGSGVSYEQYF
TGCAGCGTCGGTAGCGGGGTCTCCTACGAGCAGTACTTC
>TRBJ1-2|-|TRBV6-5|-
CASMRDGEGYGYTF
TGTGCCAGCATGCGCGACGGCGAGGGCTATGGCTACACCTTC
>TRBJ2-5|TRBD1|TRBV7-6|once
CASSPDRAVAETQYF
TGTGCCAGCAGCCCTGACAGGGCTGTTGCGGAGACCCAGTACTTC
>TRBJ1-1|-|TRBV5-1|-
CASTSDMNTEAFF
TGCGCCAGCACGAGCGATATGAACACTGAAGCTTTCTTT
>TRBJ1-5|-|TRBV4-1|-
CASSRLTGPQPQHF
TGCGCCAGCAGCCGATTGACAGGACCGCAGCCCCAGCATTTT
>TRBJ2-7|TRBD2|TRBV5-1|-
CASSEAGASYEQYF
TGCGCCAGCAGCGAAGCGGGAGCGTCCTACGAGCAGTACTTC
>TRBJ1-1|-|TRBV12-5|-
CASGLSDRNTEAFF
TGTGCTAGTGGTTTGTCTGACAGAAACACTGAAGCTTTCTTT
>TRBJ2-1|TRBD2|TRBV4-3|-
CASSQEGGLAHYNEQFF
TGCGCCAGCAGCCAAGAAGGCGGACTAGCGCATTACAATGAGCAGTTCTTC
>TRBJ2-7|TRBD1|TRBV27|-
CASSLQTGDVQYF
TGTGCCAGCAGTTTACAGACAGGGGACGTGCAGTACTTC
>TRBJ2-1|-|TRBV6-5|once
CASSRDKYNEQFF
TGTGCCAGCAGCAGGGACAAATACAATGAGCAGTTCTTC
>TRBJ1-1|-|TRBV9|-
CASSPSSDKAFF
TGTGCCAGCAGCCCATCCTCAGATAAAGCTTTCTTT
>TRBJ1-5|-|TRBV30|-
CAWSLGRGNQPQHF
TGTGCCTGGAGCCTCGGGAGAGGCAATCAGCCCCAGCATTTT
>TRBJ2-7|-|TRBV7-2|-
CASSSNSRQYF
TGTGCCAGCAGCTCAAACTCAAGGCAGTACTTC
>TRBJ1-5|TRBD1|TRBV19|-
CASSIWGQGDNSFNQPQHF
TGTGCCAGTAGCATATGGGGACAGGGGGACAACAGCTTCAATCAGCCCCAGCATTTT